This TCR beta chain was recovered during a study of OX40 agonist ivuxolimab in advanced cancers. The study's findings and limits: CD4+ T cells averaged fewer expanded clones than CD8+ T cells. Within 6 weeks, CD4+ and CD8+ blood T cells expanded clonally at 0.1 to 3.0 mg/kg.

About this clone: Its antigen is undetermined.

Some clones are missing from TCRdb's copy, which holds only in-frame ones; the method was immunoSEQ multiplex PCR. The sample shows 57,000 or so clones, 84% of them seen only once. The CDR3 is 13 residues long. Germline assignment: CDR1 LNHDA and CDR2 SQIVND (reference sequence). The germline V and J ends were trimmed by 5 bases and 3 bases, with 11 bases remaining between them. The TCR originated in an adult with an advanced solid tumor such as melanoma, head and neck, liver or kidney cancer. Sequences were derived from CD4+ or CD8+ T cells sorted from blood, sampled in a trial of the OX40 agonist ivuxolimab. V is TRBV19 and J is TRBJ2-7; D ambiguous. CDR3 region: CASSWTNGYEQYF. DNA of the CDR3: TGTGCCAGTAGTTGGACGAATGGCTACGAGCAGTACTTC.